The present T cell receptor (beta chain) was sequenced within a study of T cells in Graves' hyperthyroidism and ophthalmopathy. From RNA transcripts, TCR beta CDR3 regions were amplified. The HTBI set primed first-round TCR CDR3 RT-PCR. TCRdb re-analysed the multiplex PCR reads in MiXCR, keeping a single row per CDR3 protein. The data contain about 610,000 distinct CDR3 sequences, more than 45% of them seen just once; the ten biggest clones take up roughly 8.2%. The junction had 11 bases not matched to a gene; V was cut back by 5 bases and J by 2 bases. CDR3 length: 16 residues. Germline loops: CDR1 SQVTM, CDR2 ANQGSEA. Exclusions: uncontrolled infection, other autoimmune disease, pregnancy, lactation. Together with thyroid ultrasound, orbital computed tomography, serum thyroxine and TRAb, clinical symptoms were used for diagnoses. Regarding the study as a whole: Most thyroid clonotypes that were expanded above 0.001 also turned up in blood. Ophthalmopathy was model-predicted a median roughly 6.3 months pre-onset.

About this clonotype itself: What it binds is unknown.

This TCR was recovered from a woman between 18 and 30 years old with Graves' hyperthyroidism. The sample was peripheral blood or thyroid tissue (not recorded which). V and J are TRBV29-1 and TRBJ2-7; TRBD2 matches 11 bases. The CDR3 spells CSVRAGGSGRAYEQYF. The CDR3 DNA sequence: TGCAGCGTTAGGGCAGGGGGTAGCGGGAGGGCCTACGAGCAGTACTTC.